This TCR beta chain was captured in a study of T cell changes during pregnancy in multiple sclerosis. Assay used: immunoSEQ multiplex PCR; TCRdb lists only in-frame clones, some missing. The top ten clones hold around 0.9% of a sample with over 65,000 clones, 91% of them seen once. The sequence was collected from a female donor with multiple sclerosis, enrolled in a pregnancy study. The sample was peripheral blood, taken in the second trimester of pregnancy.

CDR3 nucleotide sequence: TGTGCCATCAGAGACGCCTGGGGGGGTGTGGAGACCCAGTACTTC. Its protein is CAIRDAWGGVETQYF. The chain combines TRBV10-3 with TRBJ2-5; 7 bases fit TRBD2. The germline V gene encodes CDR1 ENHRY and CDR2 SYGVKD. V dropped 6 bases and J dropped 5; count of bases not matched to a gene: 12. The length of the CDR3 is 15 residues.